Below are 20 T cell receptor beta chains sequenced from a single sample in a study of shared clonotypes between healthy human individuals. Naive CD8 cells comprised CD45RO-negative, CCR7-positively selected cells, excluding terminally differentiated effector memory CD45RA+ cells. Generated by immunoSEQ multiplex PCR, the TCRdb table keeps only in-frame clones and is missing some. The table has 2 million to 2.5 million clones, more than 85% seen once. Sequences were obtained from naive CD8+ T cells from PBMCs. The source is a man between 18 and 29 years old in good health. Some clones in this sample may be carry-over from other donors' samples.

J is TRBJ1-1 and V is TRBV6-5; possibly TRBD1 for D (5 bases). The V gene's germline CDR1 is MNHEY and CDR2 SVGAGI. V was cut by 0 bases and J by 5 bases, with 13 bases left in between. CDR3 length equals 15 residues. The CDR3 DNA follows: TGTGCCAGCAGTTACTCTCTGGGGGTAGAGACTGAAGCTTTCTTT. Its protein product is CASSYSLGVETEAFF.

As regards this clone: Compared with germline, one end of the junction differs, possibly owing to a read error. V is TRBV15 and J is TRBJ2-1; TRBD2 agrees at 9 bases. Germline CDR1 LNHNV, CDR2 YYDKDF (reference sequence). The length of the CDR3 is 16 residues. The CDR3 protein is CAISRGSSGNYNEQFF. For the CDR3, the DNA is TGTGCCATCAGCAGAGGGTCTAGCGGGAACTACAATGAGCAGTTCTTC.

J is TRBJ2-1 and V is TRBV11-2; 9 bases match TRBD1. Trimming at V came to 4 bases and at J to 6 bases, leaving 4 bases not matched to a gene. This CDR3 comprises 14 residues. CDR1 is SGHAT, CDR2 FQNNGV, per germline. This chain's CDR3 is CASSSTGGGNEQFF. The CDR3 DNA reads TGTGCCAGCAGCTCGACAGGGGGGGGCAATGAGCAGTTCTTC.

The chain has TRBV6-5 and TRBJ1-3; 8 bases line up with TRBD1. CDR1 is MNHEY and CDR2 is SVGAGI in the germline V gene. The CDR3 totals 16 residues. Trimming cost V 1 base and J 1 base; bases outside gene matches: 3. For the CDR3, the DNA is TGTGCCAGCAGTTACTTCAGACAGGGGTCTGGAAACACCATATATTTT. This gives the protein CASSYFRQGSGNTIYF.

This chain connects TRBV7-9 to TRBJ2-5; a possible D gene is TRBD2 (5 bases). The CDR3 is made up of 16 amino acids. V gave up 4 bases and J gave up 3 bases, with 18 bases separating them. Germline V gene lookup returns CDR1 SEHNR and CDR2 FQNEAQ (reference sequence). The CDR3 loop reads CASSSRHGAREETQYF. The DNA for the CDR3 is TGTGCCAGCAGCTCCCGGCATGGCGCGCGGGAAGAGACCCAGTACTTC.

The chain uses TRBV29-1 and TRBJ1-2; D not resolved. The germline CDR1 and CDR2 sequences are SQVTM and ANQGSEA. The V gene lost 0 bases and the J gene lost 4 bases, with 15 bases spanning the gap. The CDR3 loop spans 15 amino acids. CDR3 loop: CSVEDSRTWRYGYTF. In nucleotides, the CDR3 is TGCAGCGTTGAAGATTCCCGAACCTGGCGCTATGGCTACACCTTC. Filled out from reference TRBV29-1 and TRBJ1-2, the complete variable domain reads SAVISQKPSRDICQRGTSLTIQCQVDSQVTMMFWYRQQPGQSLTLIATANQGSEATYESGFVIDKFPISRPNLTFSTLTVSNMSPEDSSIYLCSVEDSRTWRYGYTFGSGTRLTVV.

The genes are TRBV4-2 and TRBJ2-7; 7 nucleotides line up with TRBD2. This CDR3 is 15 amino acids long. Germline CDR1 LGHNA, CDR2 YNFKEQ. Germline trimming cut 4 bases from V and 5 bases from J; bases unmatched to any gene: 11. In DNA, the CDR3 is TGTGCCAGCAGCCCTACCGGGGGGTCGGGTGACGAGCAGTACTTC. This encodes CASSPTGGSGDEQYF.

As DNA, the CDR3 is TGCGCCAGCAGCCAAATGTCCTTTCAGTACTTC. Translation: CASSQMSFQYF. The chain employs TRBV4-1 and TRBJ2-4, with D unclear. CDR3 length: 11 residues. V was clipped by 2 bases and J by 11 bases, with 7 bases between them. Germline values: CDR1 MGHRA, CDR2 YSYEKL.

The V call is TRBV5-1, the J call TRBJ2-7; D is possibly TRBD2 (6 bases). The CDR3 has 16 residues. V was trimmed by 2 bases and J by 2 bases, leaving 17 bases between them. CDR1 is SGHRS, CDR2 YFSETQ, per germline. The CDR3 region is CASSFASGDWPYEQYF. CDR3 DNA sequence: TGCGCCAGCAGCTTCGCCTCGGGGGATTGGCCCTACGAGCAGTACTTC.

The rearrangement joins TRBV27 to TRBJ2-1; D is unclear. Trimming stripped 3 bases from V and 2 bases from J, with 8 bases between. The CDR3 is 14 residues long. Germline CDR1 reads MNHEY; CDR2 reads SMNVEV (reference sequence). As DNA, the CDR3 is TGTGCCAGCAGTTTGGGGTGGGCCTACAATGAGCAGTTCTTC. Its translation: CASSLGWAYNEQFF.

This chain uses TRBV7-9 with TRBJ1-4; 7 bases fit TRBD1. This CDR3 comprises 16 residues. The trim removed 4 bases at V and 2 bases at J, leaving 7 bases unmatched. CDR1 is SEHNR, CDR2 FQNEAQ, per germline (reference sequence). The CDR3 bases are TGTGCCAGCAGCTCCCGAGGGACAGCTACTAATGAAAAACTGTTTTTT. Translating gives CASSSRGTATNEKLFF.

The gene calls are TRBV12-5 and TRBJ1-1; D is possibly TRBD1 (6 bases). Trimming stripped 6 bases from V and 1 base from J, with 12 bases between. Germline CDR1 reads LGHNT; CDR2 reads FRNRAP. This CDR3 region has 14 residues. This CDR3 is CASGFGGGNTEAFF. DNA for the CDR3: TGTGCTAGTGGGTTTGGAGGGGGGAACACTGAAGCTTTCTTT.

The rearrangement links TRBV11-2 to TRBJ1-2; possibly TRBD1 for D (5 bases). Germline loops: CDR1 SGHAT, CDR2 FQNNGV. Trimming took 1 base from V and 3 from J, leaving 12 bases between them. This CDR3 is built from 15 residues. The CDR3 spells CASSLAGSGDYGYTF. Here the CDR3 DNA reads TGTGCCAGCAGCTTAGCAGGGTCGGGTGACTATGGCTACACCTTC. Complete variable domain (other parts from reference TRBV11-2 and TRBJ1-2): EAGVAQSPRYKIIEKRQSVAFWCNPISGHATLYWYQQILGQGPKLLIQFQNNGVVDDSQLPKDRFSAERLKGVDSTLKIQPAKLEDSAVYLCASSLAGSGDYGYTFGSGTRLTVV.

V usage is TRBV9 and J usage is TRBJ2-7; 11 nucleotides line up with TRBD2. The J segment lost 0 bases and the V segment lost 4 bases, leaving 12 bases of the junction unmatched. Germline lookup yields CDR1 SGDLS and CDR2 YYNGEE. The CDR3 length is 18 residues. The CDR3 DNA reads as TGTGCCAGCAGCTCGGCGGGACTAGCGGTAGGGAGCTCCTACGAGCAGTACTTC. This codes for CASSSAGLAVGSSYEQYF.

The chain uses TRBV7-9 and TRBJ2-1; 10 bases map to TRBD2. The CDR3 is made up of 16 amino acids. CDR1 is SEHNR, CDR2 FQNEAQ, per germline (reference sequence). V lost 2 bases to trimming and J lost 7 bases; unmatched junction nucleotides: 8. CDR3 in amino acids: CASSLSWLAGVNEQFF. CDR3 coding DNA: TGTGCCAGCAGCTTATCGTGGCTAGCGGGAGTTAATGAGCAGTTCTTC.

The V call is TRBV5-3, the J call TRBJ2-1; 9 bases line up with TRBD2. TRBV5-3 is marked as an open reading frame, function uncertain. V gave up 4 bases and J gave up 5 bases; unmatched junction bases: 13. The length of the CDR3 is 17 residues. The CDR3 region has the DNA TGTGCCAGAAGCGCGGTTTTTAAGGGACTAGCAGACAATGAGCAGTTCTTC. Translating it yields CARSAVFKGLADNEQFF.

The gene calls are TRBV5-6 and TRBJ2-1; 7 nucleotides align to TRBD1. Germline V gene lookup returns CDR1 SGHDT and CDR2 YYEEEE. Trimming cost V 2 bases and J 10 bases; bases outside gene matches: 9. The CDR3 runs to 14 residues. CDR3 sequence (DNA): TGTGCCAGCAGCTTCACGTTGGTAGGGGGCGAGCAGTTCTTC. Amino acid sequence: CASSFTLVGGEQFF.

This chain joins TRBV4-1 and TRBJ1-2; D is ambiguous. The CDR3 runs to 17 residues. Germline assignment: CDR1 MGHRA and CDR2 YSYEKL. V was pared by 0 bases and J by 0 bases, with 14 bases between. DNA for the CDR3: TGCGCCAGCAGCCAAGATCCGAACCCATATCCTAACTATGGCTACACCTTC. Translating gives CASSQDPNPYPNYGYTF.

The chain employs TRBV4-1 and TRBJ2-7; D assignment may be TRBD1 or TRBD2 (6 bases each). The germline CDR1 and CDR2 sequences are MGHRA and YSYEKL. This CDR3 has 15 amino acids. Trimming shortened V by 4 bases and J by 2 bases, and 15 bases separated the two germline ends. The CDR3 loop reads CASSLEGGRAYEQYF. The CDR3 DNA reads as TGCGCCAGCAGCCTTGAAGGGGGGCGCGCCTACGAGCAGTACTTC.

The rearrangement uses TRBV5-1 and TRBJ1-5; no clear D gene. V was pared by 1 base and J by 6 bases, with 8 bases between. CDR1 and CDR2 from the germline V gene are SGHRS and YFSETQ. There are 13 residues in the CDR3. CDR3 in amino acids: CASSLFVGQPQHF. The CDR3 nucleotides are TGCGCCAGCAGCTTGTTCGTAGGTCAGCCCCAGCATTTT.